This record looks at one TCR beta chain sequence and its context. The data are from a study of blood T cell repertoires in COVID-19. TCRdb keeps only in-frame clones here, not all; method: immunoSEQ multiplex PCR. This table holds 300,000 or so clones, more than 70% found once. The CDR3 is 18 residues long. Trimming stripped 2 bases from V and 2 bases from J, with 19 bases between. Germline V gene sequence: CDR1 LGHNT, CDR2 FRNRAP. V is TRBV12-5 and J is TRBJ1-5, with a possible D match to TRBD1 (6 bases). The sequenced sample was peripheral blood. The sequence came from a woman in her forties or fifties with acute or convalescent COVID-19. The CDR3 reads CASGLPSTTGRGNQPQHF. The CDR3 DNA reads TGTGCTAGTGGTTTGCCTTCAACTACAGGGCGAGGCAATCAGCCCCAGCATTTT.